This T cell receptor beta chain was observed in a study of beta chain features in type 1 diabetes. Sequencing targeted expressed TCRB transcripts, as all isolated RNA had been reverse transcribed. The repertoire was sequenced with immunoSEQ multiplex PCR; TCRdb's copy has only in-frame clones and lacks some. The sample contains hundreds of thousands of clones, 15% to 18% of which appear only once. The sample holds a few counts of this clone. In germline, CDR1 is SGHRS, CDR2 YFSETQ. The CDR3 loop spans 14 amino acids. J lost 8 bases, V lost 2 bases, and 9 bases had no gene match. V gene TRBV5-1 combines with J gene TRBJ1-2, with TRBD1 identical over 7 bases. The receptor was isolated from a man younger than 35 in good health. The sequenced sample consisted of naive CD4+ T cells from blood. CDR3 sequence (DNA): TGCGCCAGCAGCTTTCAACAGGGGCCTGGCGGCTACACCTTC. Protein sequence: CASSFQQGPGGYTF.